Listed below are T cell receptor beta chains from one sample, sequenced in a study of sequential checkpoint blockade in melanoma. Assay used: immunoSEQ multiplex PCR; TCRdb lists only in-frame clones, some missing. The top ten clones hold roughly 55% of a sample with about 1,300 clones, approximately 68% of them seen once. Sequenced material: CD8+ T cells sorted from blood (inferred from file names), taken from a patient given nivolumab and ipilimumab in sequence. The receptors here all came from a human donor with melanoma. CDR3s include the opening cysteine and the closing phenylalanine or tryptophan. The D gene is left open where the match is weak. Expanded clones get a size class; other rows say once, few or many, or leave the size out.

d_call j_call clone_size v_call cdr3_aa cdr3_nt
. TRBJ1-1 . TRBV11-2 CASSLIGVEPNTEAFF TGTGCCAGCAGCTTAATAGGGGTCGAACCGAACACTGAAGCTTTCTTT
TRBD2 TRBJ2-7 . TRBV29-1 CSVDGLAGERPYEQYF TGCAGCGTTGATGGGCTAGCGGGAGAAAGACCCTACGAGCAGTACTTC
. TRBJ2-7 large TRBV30 CAWSVTSSSYEQYF TGTGCCTGGAGTGTAACTAGCAGCTCCTACGAGCAGTACTTC
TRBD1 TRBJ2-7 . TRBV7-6 CASRTGDSEAYEQYF TGTGCCAGCAGGACCGGGGACAGTGAGGCCTACGAGCAGTACTTC
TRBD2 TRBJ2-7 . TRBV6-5 CASSVTGTSGYEQYF TGTGCCAGCAGTGTAACCGGGACTAGCGGTTACGAGCAGTACTTC
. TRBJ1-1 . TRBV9 CASSVAPGVTEAFF TGTGCCAGCAGCGTCGCTCCAGGGGTCACTGAAGCTTTCTTT
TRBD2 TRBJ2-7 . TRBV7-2 CASSRPSGASSYEQYF TGTGCCAGCAGCCGTCCTAGCGGCGCGTCCTCCTACGAGCAGTACTTC
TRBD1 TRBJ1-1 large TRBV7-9 CASSFQTGMNTEAFF TGTGCCAGCAGCTTCCAGACAGGGATGAACACTGAAGCTTTCTTT
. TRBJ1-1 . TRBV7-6 CASSLGGGPGGTEAFF TGTGCCAGCAGCTTAGGGGGTGGACCGGGGGGAACTGAAGCTTTCTTT
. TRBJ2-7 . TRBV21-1 CASSKRYNEQYF TGTGCCAGCAGCAAACGTTACAACGAGCAGTACTTC
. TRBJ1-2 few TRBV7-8 CASSFLYYGYTF TGTGCCAGCAGCTTCCTTTACTATGGCTACACCTTC
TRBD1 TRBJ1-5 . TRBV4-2 CASSQMTGEGSNQPQHF TGTGCCAGCAGCCAGATGACAGGGGAGGGGAGCAATCAGCCCCAGCATTTT
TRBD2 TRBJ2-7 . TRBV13 CASSRQREGLIEQYF TGTGCCAGCAGCCGACAGCGGGAGGGCCTCATCGAGCAGTACTTC
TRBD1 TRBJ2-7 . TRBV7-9 CASSHRDRNYEQYF TGTGCCAGCAGCCATAGGGACAGAAACTACGAGCAGTACTTC
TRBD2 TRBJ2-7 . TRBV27 CASSTREVPREEQYF TGTGCCAGCAGTACGCGGGAGGTGCCCAGGGAAGAGCAGTACTTC
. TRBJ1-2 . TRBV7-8 CASGDDEGWNYGYTF TGTGCCAGCGGAGACGATGAGGGTTGGAACTATGGCTACACCTTC
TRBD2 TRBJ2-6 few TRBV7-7 CASSLGGSSSGANVLTF TGTGCTAGCAGCTTAGGCGGGAGCTCCTCTGGGGCCAACGTCCTGACTTTC
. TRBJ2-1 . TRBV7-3 CASSFEEGLSYNEQFF TGTGCCAGCAGCTTCGAGGAGGGACTCTCCTACAATGAGCAGTTCTTC
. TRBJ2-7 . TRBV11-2 CASSLDVGGYEQYF TGTGCCAGCAGCTTAGACGTAGGCGGCTACGAGCAGTACTTC
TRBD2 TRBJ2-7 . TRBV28 CASRGLGSSYEQYF TGTGCCAGCAGGGGACTAGGAAGCTCCTACGAGCAGTACTTC
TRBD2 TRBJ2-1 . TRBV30 CAWSVLSGEQFF TGTGCCTGGAGTGTACTTAGCGGGGAGCAGTTCTTC
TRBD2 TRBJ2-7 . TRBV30 CAWSKRLAGVSYEQYF TGTGCCTGGAGTAAAAGACTAGCGGGAGTTTCCTACGAGCAGTACTTC
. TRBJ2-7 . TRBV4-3 CASSQVADYSYEQYF TGCGCCAGCAGCCAAGTTGCGGATTACTCCTACGAGCAGTACTTC
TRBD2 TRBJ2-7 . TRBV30 CAWNKIGTSGRNEQYF TGTGCCTGGAACAAGATCGGGACTAGCGGGAGGAACGAGCAGTACTTC
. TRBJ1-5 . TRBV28 CASGLPNNQPQHF TGTGCCAGCGGACTGCCAAATAATCAGCCCCAGCATTTT
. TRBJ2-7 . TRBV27 CASSLSPSQSSYEQYF TGTGCCAGCAGTTTATCCCCTTCACAGAGCTCCTACGAGCAGTACTTC
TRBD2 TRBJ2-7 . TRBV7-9 CASSLESAGGPYEQYF TGTGCCAGCAGCTTAGAGTCGGCGGGAGGGCCCTACGAGCAGTACTTC
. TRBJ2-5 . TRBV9 CASSLAGRVETQYF TGTGCCAGCAGCCTCGCCGGCAGGGTGGAGACCCAGTACTTC
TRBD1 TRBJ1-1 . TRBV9 CASSVATGDTEAFF TGTGCCAGCAGCGTAGCCACAGGGGACACTGAAGCTTTCTTT
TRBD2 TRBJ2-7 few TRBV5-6 CASSWTSGIKPYEQYF TGTGCCAGCAGTTGGACTAGCGGGATCAAACCCTACGAGCAGTACTTC
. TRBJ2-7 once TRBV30 CAWSRTDDYEQYF TGTGCCTGGAGTAGGACAGATGACTACGAGCAGTACTTC
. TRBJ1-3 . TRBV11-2 CASSFTGSSGNTIYF TGTGCCAGCAGCTTCACAGGGAGCTCTGGAAACACCATATATTTT
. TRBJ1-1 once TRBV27 CASSLDARIEAFF TGTGCCAGCAGTTTAGATGCGAGGATTGAAGCTTTCTTT
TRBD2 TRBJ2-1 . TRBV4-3 CASSQSPGLAGDGEQFF TGCGCCAGCAGCCAATCACCGGGACTAGCGGGAGATGGTGAGCAGTTCTTC
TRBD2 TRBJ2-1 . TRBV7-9 CASSLLAGGVNEQFF TGTGCCAGCAGCTTACTAGCGGGAGGGGTGAATGAGCAGTTCTTC
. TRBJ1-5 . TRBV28 CASSLRGFNQPQHF TGTGCCAGCAGTTTGCGGGGCTTTAATCAGCCCCAGCATTTT
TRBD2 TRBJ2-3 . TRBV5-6 CASSLYPSWLAVTDTQYF TGTGCCAGCAGCCTTTACCCGTCCTGGCTAGCGGTCACAGATACGCAGTATTTT
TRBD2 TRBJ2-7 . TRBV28 CASSILAGLGSYEQYF TGTGCCAGCAGTATACTAGCGGGGCTGGGCTCCTACGAGCAGTACTTC
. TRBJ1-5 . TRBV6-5 CASSRTGSNQPQHF TGTGCCAGCAGCCGAACAGGGAGCAATCAGCCCCAGCATTTT
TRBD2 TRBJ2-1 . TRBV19 CASSMGSGSGGEQFF TGTGCCAGTAGTATGGGTAGCGGAAGCGGGGGTGAGCAGTTCTTC
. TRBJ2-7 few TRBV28 CASRSGTRISYEQYF TGTGCCAGCAGGTCCGGGACTCGAATCTCCTACGAGCAGTACTTC
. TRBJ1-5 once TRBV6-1 CAAKAGSSNQPQHF TGTGCCGCCAAGGCCGGGTCCTCAAATCAGCCCCAGCATTTT
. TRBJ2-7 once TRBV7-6 CASSLGDKGPYEQYF TGTGCCAGCAGCTTGGGTGACAAGGGGCCCTACGAGCAGTACTTC
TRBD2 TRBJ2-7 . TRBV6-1 CASRGSSGSSYEQYF TGTGCCAGCAGGGGTTCTAGCGGTTCTTCCTACGAGCAGTACTTC
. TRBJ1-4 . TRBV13 CASSLRSHNEKLFF TGTGCCAGCAGCCTGAGGAGCCATAATGAAAAACTGTTTTTT
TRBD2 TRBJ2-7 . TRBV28 CASSSSGVSYEQYF TGTGCCAGCAGCTCTAGCGGGGTTTCCTACGAGCAGTACTTC
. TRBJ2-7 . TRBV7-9 CASSSPQGYEQYF TGTGCCAGCAGCTCCCCCCAGGGCTACGAGCAGTACTTC
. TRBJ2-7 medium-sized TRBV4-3 CASSQDGQREQYF TGCGCCAGCAGCCAAGATGGCCAGCGCGAGCAGTACTTC
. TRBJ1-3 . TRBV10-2 CASKVGLTESGNTIYF TGCGCCAGCAAGGTAGGACTCACCGAGTCTGGAAACACCATATATTTT
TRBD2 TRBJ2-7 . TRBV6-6 CASSYSGTSATYEQYF TGTGCCAGCAGTTACTCCGGGACTAGCGCGACCTACGAGCAGTACTTC